The present T cell receptor beta chain was sequenced within a study of cytomegalovirus exposure and HLA in healthy donors. On the study more broadly: The approximately 700 first-cohort repertoires shared a platform with the approximately 120 validation repertoires, as reported in a later analysis.

The germline V gene has CDR1 SQVTM and CDR2 ANQGSEA. The trim removed 3 bases at V and 5 bases at J, leaving 7 bases unmatched. The CDR3 sequence is 14 residues long. Study-wide findings and caveats: Using the classifier, cytomegalovirus status was reportedly diagnosed with high specificity and sensitivity. The study labeled 150 to 200 TCR beta chains cytomegalovirus-associated. Rarity characterized most TCR sequences, yet some public TCRs appeared in many donors.

Clones were read by immunoSEQ multiplex PCR, and TCRdb kept only the in-frame ones, dropping some. Of a few hundred thousand clones detected, approximately 90% appear once; the ten largest clones hold 0.92%. To note about this clone: Antigen: not known.

The sequenced sample consisted of PBMCs. The chain has TRBV29-1 and TRBJ2-5; TRBD1 matches at 9 bases. The TCR comes from a woman aged 18 to 35 in good health and CMV-seronegative. The CDR3 DNA reads as TGCAGCGTTGATGGGACAGGGATTCGTGAGACCCAGTACTTC. Translating it yields CSVDGTGIRETQYF.